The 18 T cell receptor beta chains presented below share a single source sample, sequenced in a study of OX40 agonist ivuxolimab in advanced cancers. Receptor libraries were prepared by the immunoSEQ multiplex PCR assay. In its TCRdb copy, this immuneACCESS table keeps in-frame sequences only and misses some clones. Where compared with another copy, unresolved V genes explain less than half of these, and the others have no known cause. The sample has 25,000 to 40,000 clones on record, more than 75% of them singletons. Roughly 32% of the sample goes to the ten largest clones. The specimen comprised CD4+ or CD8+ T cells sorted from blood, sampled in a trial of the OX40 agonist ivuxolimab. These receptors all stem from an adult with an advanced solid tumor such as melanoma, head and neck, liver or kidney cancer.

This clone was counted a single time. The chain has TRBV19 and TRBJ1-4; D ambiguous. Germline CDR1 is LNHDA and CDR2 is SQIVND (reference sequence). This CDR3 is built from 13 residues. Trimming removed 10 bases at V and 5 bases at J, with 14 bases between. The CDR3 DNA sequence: TGTGCCACCCGAAGGACTGAGAATGAAAAACTGTTTTTT. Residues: CATRRTENEKLFF.

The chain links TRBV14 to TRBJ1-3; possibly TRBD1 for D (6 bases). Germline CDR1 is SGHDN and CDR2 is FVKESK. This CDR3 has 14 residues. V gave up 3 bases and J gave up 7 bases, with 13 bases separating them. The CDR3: CASSHRGAGNTIYF. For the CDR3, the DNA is TGTGCCAGCAGCCACAGGGGAGCGGGCAACACCATATATTTT.

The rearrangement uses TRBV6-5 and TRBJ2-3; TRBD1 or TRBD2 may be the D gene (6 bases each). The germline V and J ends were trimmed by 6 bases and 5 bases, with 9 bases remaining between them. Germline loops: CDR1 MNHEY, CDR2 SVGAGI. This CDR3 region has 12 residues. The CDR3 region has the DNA TGTGCCAGCAGCAAGGGGGGAGATACGCAGTATTTT. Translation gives CASSKGGDTQYF.

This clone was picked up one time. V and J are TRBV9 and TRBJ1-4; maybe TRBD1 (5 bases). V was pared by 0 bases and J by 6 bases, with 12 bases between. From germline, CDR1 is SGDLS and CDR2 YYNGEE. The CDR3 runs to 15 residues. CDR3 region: CASSVGSSGDEKLFF. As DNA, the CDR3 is TGTGCCAGCAGCGTAGGGTCCTCGGGGGATGAAAAACTGTTTTTT. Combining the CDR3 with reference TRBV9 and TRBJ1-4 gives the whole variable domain DSGVTQTPKHLITATGQRVTLRCSPRSGDLSVYWYQQSLDQGLQFLIQYYNGEERAKGNILERFSAQQFPDLHSELNLSSLELGDSALYFCASSVGSSGDEKLFFGSGTQLSVL.

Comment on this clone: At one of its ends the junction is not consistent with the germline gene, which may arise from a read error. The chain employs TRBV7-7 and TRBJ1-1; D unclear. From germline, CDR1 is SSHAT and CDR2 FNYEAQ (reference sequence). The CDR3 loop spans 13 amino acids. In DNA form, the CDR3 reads TGTGCTAGCAGCTTAGACCGAGCCTCTGAAGCTTTCTTT. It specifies CASSLDRASEAFF.

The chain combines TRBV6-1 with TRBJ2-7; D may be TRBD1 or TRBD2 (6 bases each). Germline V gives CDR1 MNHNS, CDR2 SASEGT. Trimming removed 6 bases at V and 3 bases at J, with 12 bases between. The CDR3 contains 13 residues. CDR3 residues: CASSSEGDYEQYF. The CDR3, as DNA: TGTGCCAGCAGCTCGGAGGGGGACTACGAGCAGTACTTC.

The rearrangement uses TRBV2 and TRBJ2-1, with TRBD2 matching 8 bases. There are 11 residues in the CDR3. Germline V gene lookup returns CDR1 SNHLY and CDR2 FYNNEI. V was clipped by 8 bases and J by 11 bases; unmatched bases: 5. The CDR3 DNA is TGTGCCAGCTCCCGGGGGGGCCAGCAGTTCTTC. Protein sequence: CASSRGGQQFF.

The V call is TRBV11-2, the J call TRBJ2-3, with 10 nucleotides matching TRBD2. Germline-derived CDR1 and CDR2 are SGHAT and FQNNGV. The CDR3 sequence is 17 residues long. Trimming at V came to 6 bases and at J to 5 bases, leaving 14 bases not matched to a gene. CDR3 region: CASRRRGAGGPKDTQYF. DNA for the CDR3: TGTGCCAGCAGACGGCGGGGAGCGGGAGGGCCAAAAGATACGCAGTATTTT. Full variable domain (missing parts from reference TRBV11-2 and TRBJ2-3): EAGVAQSPRYKIIEKRQSVAFWCNPISGHATLYWYQQILGQGPKLLIQFQNNGVVDDSQLPKDRFSAERLKGVDSTLKIQPAKLEDSAVYLCASRRRGAGGPKDTQYFGPGTRLTVL.

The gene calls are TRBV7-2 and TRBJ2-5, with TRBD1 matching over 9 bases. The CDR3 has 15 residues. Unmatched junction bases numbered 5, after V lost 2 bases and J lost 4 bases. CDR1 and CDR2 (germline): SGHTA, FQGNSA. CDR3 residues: CASSLNYRGRETQYF. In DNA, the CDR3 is TGTGCCAGCAGCTTAAATTACAGGGGGCGAGAGACCCAGTACTTC.

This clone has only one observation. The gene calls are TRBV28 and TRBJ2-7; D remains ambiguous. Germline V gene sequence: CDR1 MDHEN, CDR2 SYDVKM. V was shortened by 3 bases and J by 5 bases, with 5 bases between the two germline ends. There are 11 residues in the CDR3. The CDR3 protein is CASSLVHEQYF. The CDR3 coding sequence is TGTGCCAGCAGTTTGGTCCACGAGCAGTACTTC.

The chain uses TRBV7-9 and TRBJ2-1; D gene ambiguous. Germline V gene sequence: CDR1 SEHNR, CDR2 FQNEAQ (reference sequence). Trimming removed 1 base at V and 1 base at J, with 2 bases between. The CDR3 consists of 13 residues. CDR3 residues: CASSLVSYNEQFF. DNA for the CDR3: TGTGCCAGCAGCTTAGTATCCTACAATGAGCAGTTCTTC.

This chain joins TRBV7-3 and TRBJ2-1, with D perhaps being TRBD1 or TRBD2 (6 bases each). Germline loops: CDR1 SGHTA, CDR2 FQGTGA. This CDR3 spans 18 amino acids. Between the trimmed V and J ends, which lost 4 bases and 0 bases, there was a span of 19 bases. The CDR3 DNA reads TGTGCCAGCAGCTACCTCGGGCCGGGGGCAAGCTCCTACAATGAGCAGTTCTTC. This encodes CASSYLGPGASSYNEQFF. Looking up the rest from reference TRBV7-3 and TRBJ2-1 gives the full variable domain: GAGVSQTPSNKVTEKGKYVELRCDPISGHTALYWYRQSLGQGPEFLIYFQGTGAADDSGLPNDRFFAVRPEGSVSTLKIQRTERGDSAVYLCASSYLGPGASSYNEQFFGPGTRLTVL.

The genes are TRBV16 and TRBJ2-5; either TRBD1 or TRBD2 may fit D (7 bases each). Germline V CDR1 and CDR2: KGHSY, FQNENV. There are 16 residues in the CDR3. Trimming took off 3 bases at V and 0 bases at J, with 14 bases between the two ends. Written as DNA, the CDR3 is TGTGCCAGCAGCCAGGGACAGCGGGGCAACCAAGAGACCCAGTACTTC. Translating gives CASSQGQRGNQETQYF. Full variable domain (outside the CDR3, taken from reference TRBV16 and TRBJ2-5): GEEVAQTPKHLVRGEGQKAKLYCAPIKGHSYVFWYQQVLKNEFKFLISFQNENVFDETGMPKERFSAKCLPNSPCSLEIQATKLEDSAVYFCASSQGQRGNQETQYFGPGTRLLVL.

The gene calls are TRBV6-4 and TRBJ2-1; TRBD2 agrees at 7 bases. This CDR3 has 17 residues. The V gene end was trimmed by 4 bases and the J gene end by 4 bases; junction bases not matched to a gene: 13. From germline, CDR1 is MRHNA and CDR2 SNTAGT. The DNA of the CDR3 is TGTGCCAGCAGTGCTCATTCCCCGGGCGGGAGTTACAATGAGCAGTTCTTC. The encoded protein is CASSAHSPGGSYNEQFF.

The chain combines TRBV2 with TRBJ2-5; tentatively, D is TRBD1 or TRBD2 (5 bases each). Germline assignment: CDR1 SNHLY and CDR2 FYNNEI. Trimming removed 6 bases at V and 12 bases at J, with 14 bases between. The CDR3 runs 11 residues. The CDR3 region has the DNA TGTGCCAGCAGACTGGGACCAGGGAAGTACTTC. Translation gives CASRLGPGKYF. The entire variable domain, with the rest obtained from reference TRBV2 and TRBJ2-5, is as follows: EPEVTQTPSHQVTQMGQEVILRCVPISNHLYFYWYRQILGQKVEFLVSFYNNEISEKSEIFDDQFSVERPDGSNFTLKIRSTKLEDSAMYFCASRLGPGKYFGPGTRLLVL.

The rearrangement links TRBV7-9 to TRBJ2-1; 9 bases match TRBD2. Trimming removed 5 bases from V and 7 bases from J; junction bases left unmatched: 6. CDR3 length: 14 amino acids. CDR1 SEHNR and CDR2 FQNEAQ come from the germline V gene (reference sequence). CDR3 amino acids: CASSGSGSGNEQFF. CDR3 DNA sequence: TGTGCCAGCAGCGGTAGCGGGAGTGGAAATGAGCAGTTCTTC.

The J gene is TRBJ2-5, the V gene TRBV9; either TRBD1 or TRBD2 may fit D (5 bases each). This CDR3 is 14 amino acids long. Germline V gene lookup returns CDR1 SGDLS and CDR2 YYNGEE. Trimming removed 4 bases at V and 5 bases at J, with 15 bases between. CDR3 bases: TGTGCCAGCAGCCCCCGGGACGGGGAGGAGACCCAGTACTTC. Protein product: CASSPRDGEETQYF.

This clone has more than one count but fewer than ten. In nucleotides, the CDR3 is TGCGCCACCAAACCAGGGACAAGTTCCTCCTACGAGCAGTACTTC. This translates into CATKPGTSSSYEQYF. The chain links TRBV5-1 to TRBJ2-7; D perhaps matches TRBD1 (6 bases). CDR1 is SGHRS and CDR2 is YFSETQ in the germline V gene. CDR3 length: 15 amino acids. V gave up 9 bases and J gave up 0 bases, with 19 bases separating them.